The 8 T cell receptor beta chains in this list originate from one sample, sequenced in a study of T cells in Graves' hyperthyroidism and ophthalmopathy. Regions amplified from RNA transcripts were the TCR beta CDR3 regions. First-round RT-PCR with HTBI primers amplified the TCR CDR3 region. In TCRdb, the multiplex PCR reads were re-called with MiXCR into one record per CDR3 protein. The profile shows about 610,000 distinct CDR3 sequences, about 45% of them singletons. Sample: peripheral blood or thyroid tissue (not recorded which). The receptors were gathered from a woman younger than 30 with Graves' hyperthyroidism.

This clonotype was seen more than once but under ten times. The rearrangement uses TRBV6-4 and TRBJ2-3, with TRBD2 as a possible D gene (5 bases). Trimming removed 2 bases from V and 1 base from J, with 10 bases in between. There are 15 residues in the CDR3. Germline assignment: CDR1 MRHNA and CDR2 SNTAGT. The CDR3 protein is CASSDESAGTDTQYF. As DNA, the CDR3 is TGTGCCAGCAGTGACGAGTCAGCGGGCACAGATACGCAGTATTTT.

This clonotype has at least ten counts. V and J are TRBV29-1 and TRBJ2-2, with 10 bases matching TRBD2. This CDR3 has 21 amino acids. The germline V gene has CDR1 SQVTM and CDR2 ANQGSEA. After removal of 1 base from V and 6 bases from J, the junction contained 23 bases not matched to a gene. The CDR3 loop is CSVEGGSGRTNVLRGPGELFF. The CDR3 nucleotides read TGCAGCGTTGAAGGGGGTAGCGGGAGGACCAATGTGCTAAGGGGCCCCGGGGAGCTGTTTTTT.

A remark on this clonotype: Germline is not matched at one junction end, which may reflect a read error. V is TRBV20-1 and J is TRBJ1-2; TRBD1 is a possible D gene (6 bases). There are 15 residues in the CDR3. CDR1 is DFQATT and CDR2 is SNEGSKA in the germline V gene (reference sequence). This CDR3 reads CSAPPGVFDPYDYTF. The CDR3 bases are TGCAGTGCCCCCCCAGGGGTCTTTGACCCCTATGACTACACCTTC.

This sequence joins TRBV6-1 and TRBJ2-2; 8 nucleotides line up with TRBD1. Germline CDR1 MNHNS, CDR2 SASEGT. There are 14 residues in the CDR3. V was clipped by 10 bases and J by 3 bases; unmatched bases: 7. This CDR3 reads CATWTGSDTGELFF. DNA of the CDR3: TGTGCCACCTGGACAGGGAGCGACACCGGGGAGCTGTTTTTT.

This clonotype appeared once. This sequence joins TRBV5-6 and TRBJ2-7; TRBD2 matches at 9 bases. The ends lost 4 bases at V and 0 bases at J; junction bases unmatched: 11. From germline, CDR1 is SGHDT and CDR2 YYEEEE. This CDR3 is built from 17 residues. The CDR3 coding sequence is TGTGCCAGCAGCGGGGAGGGACTAGCCGGGACCTCCTACGAGCAGTACTTC. Translation: CASSGEGLAGTSYEQYF.

This clonotype has a count of ten or more. The V and J genes are TRBV29-1 and TRBJ2-6; no firm D call. CDR3 length: 13 amino acids. Trimming removed 3 bases from V and 4 bases from J, with 7 bases in between. Germline-derived CDR1 and CDR2 are SQVTM and ANQGSEA. This CDR3 reads CSVDQPGANVLTF. As DNA, the CDR3 is TGCAGCGTTGATCAACCCGGGGCCAACGTCCTGACTTTC.

This sequence joins TRBV2 and TRBJ2-5, with 11 bases identical to TRBD2. The germline V gene encodes CDR1 SNHLY and CDR2 FYNNEI. After removal of 4 bases from V and 5 bases from J, the junction contained 6 bases not matched to a gene. The CDR3 runs to 15 residues. The CDR3 sequence is CASSGGLAVPETQYF. In nucleotides, the CDR3 is TGTGCCAGCAGTGGGGGACTAGCGGTTCCGGAGACCCAGTACTTC.

This clonotype was counted at least ten times. The chain joins TRBV20-1 to TRBJ2-5; D perhaps matches TRBD1 (6 bases). Germline V gene data show CDR1 as DFQATT and CDR2 as SNEGSKA (reference sequence). The CDR3 loop spans 14 amino acids. V shed 5 bases and J shed 1 base, with 14 bases lying between them. The DNA for the CDR3 is TGCAGTGCTCTACTTTGGACAGCCCAAGAGACCCAGTACTTC. Its translation: CSALLWTAQETQYF.